This T cell receptor beta chain was recovered during a study of blood T cell repertoires in COVID-19. Study context: COVID-19 samples, acute and convalescent, were from the United States, Italy and Spain. The analysed material was cDNA or gDNA that came from T cells, B-cell-depleted T cells, or PBMCs.

Assignments of participants to cohorts depended upon their own reported clinical history. The germline V and J ends were trimmed by 4 bases and 0 bases, with 13 bases remaining between them. CDR3 length: 15 residues. The germline V gene encodes CDR1 PRHDT and CDR2 FYEKMQ (reference sequence). Clones were read by immunoSEQ multiplex PCR, and TCRdb kept only the in-frame ones, dropping some. The repertoire consists of around 330,000 clones, with roughly 87% occurring once and the leading ten covering about 8.9%. Sequencing input: PBMCs or T cells enriched from blood (not recorded which). This TCR came from a young woman who had recovered from COVID-19. The V gene is TRBV13, the J gene TRBJ2-7, with D perhaps matching TRBD1 (5 bases). CDR3 in amino acids: CASSSLQEHSYEQYF. The CDR3 DNA follows: TGTGCCAGCAGCTCTCTACAGGAACACTCCTACGAGCAGTACTTC.